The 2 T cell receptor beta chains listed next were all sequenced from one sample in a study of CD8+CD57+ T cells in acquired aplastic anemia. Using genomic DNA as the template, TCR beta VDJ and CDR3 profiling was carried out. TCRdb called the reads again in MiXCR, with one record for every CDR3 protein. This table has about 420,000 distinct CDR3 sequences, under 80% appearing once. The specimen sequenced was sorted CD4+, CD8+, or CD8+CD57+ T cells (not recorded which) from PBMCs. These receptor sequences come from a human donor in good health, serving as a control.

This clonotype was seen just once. DNA for the CDR3: TGTGCCAGCAGCCAAGGGGCAGCGAACACCGGGGAGCTGTTTTTT. The encoded protein is CASSQGAANTGELFF. The chain carries TRBV7-2 and TRBJ2-2, with D possibly matching TRBD1 (5 bases). This CDR3 has 15 amino acids. V gave up 5 bases and J gave up 0 bases, with 10 bases separating them. CDR1 is SGHTA, CDR2 FQGNSA, per germline.

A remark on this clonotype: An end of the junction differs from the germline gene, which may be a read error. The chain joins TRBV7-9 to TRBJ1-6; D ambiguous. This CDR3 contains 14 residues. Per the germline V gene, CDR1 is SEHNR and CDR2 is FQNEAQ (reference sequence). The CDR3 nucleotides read TGCGCCAGCAGCCCGGCCCCAAGGGCTTCGCCCCTCCACTTT. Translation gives CASSPAPRASPLHF.